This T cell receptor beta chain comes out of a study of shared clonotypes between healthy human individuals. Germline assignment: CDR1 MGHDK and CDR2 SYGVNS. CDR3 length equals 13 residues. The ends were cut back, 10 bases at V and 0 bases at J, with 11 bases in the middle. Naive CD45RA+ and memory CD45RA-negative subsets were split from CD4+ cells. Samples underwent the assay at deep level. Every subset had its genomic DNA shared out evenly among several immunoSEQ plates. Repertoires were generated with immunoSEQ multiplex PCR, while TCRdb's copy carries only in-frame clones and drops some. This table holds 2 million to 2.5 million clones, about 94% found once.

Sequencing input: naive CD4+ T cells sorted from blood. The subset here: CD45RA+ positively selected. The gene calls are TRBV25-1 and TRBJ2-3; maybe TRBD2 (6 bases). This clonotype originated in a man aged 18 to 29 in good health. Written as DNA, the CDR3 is TGTGCCACCGTTAGCGGCAGCACAGATACGCAGTATTTT. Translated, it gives CATVSGSTDTQYF.